These 3 T cell receptor beta chains share one sample of origin, sequenced in a study of shared clonotypes between healthy human individuals (dated by TCRdb to 2019 to 2021). The library came from the immunoSEQ multiplex PCR assay. Drawn from immuneACCESS, this table holds only the in-frame rearrangements with V and J called that TCRdb kept. Clones are partly lost; checked studies trace under half to an unresolved V gene and leave the rest unexplained. This sample comprises 1.5 million to 1.9 million clones, around 98% of them detected only once. 0.4% to 0.45% of the sample is in the top ten clones. The source material was naive CD4+ T cells sorted from blood. Per the publication, the cell subset or site label means: CD45RA+ positively selected. The receptor set was obtained from a man aged 25 to 45 in good health.

This rearrangement joins TRBV12-2 to TRBJ2-7. TRBV12-2 has pseudogene status. This CDR3 comprises 16 residues. CDR3 loop: CASRLEGKMGTYEQYF. The CDR3, as DNA: TGTGCAAGTCGCTTAGAGGGAAAAATGGGTACCTACGAGCAGTACTTC.

The CDR3 DNA follows: TGCGCCAGCAGCTCTGACGTTTTGAGCGGGAAGCAGTACTTC. It codes for CASSSDVLSGKQYF. This chain links TRBV5-1 with TRBJ2-7, with 7 nucleotides matching TRBD2. The CDR3 contains 14 residues. Trimming took 3 bases from V and 8 from J; bases not matched to a gene: 11. From germline, CDR1 is SGHRS and CDR2 YFSETQ. The full variable domain, its missing parts supplied by reference TRBV5-1 and TRBJ2-7, is KAGVTQTPRYLIKTRGQQVTLSCSPISGHRSVSWYQQTPGQGLQFLFEYFSETQRNKGNFPGRFSGRQFSNSRSEMNVSTLELGDSALYLCASSSDVLSGKQYFGPGTRLTVT.

The rearrangement joins TRBV7-2 to TRBJ2-2; TRBD1 is a possible D gene (6 bases). V was clipped by 7 bases and J by 4 bases, with 16 bases between them. CDR3 size: 15 residues. Germline V lookup: CDR1 SGHTA, CDR2 FQGNSA. The CDR3 DNA reads TGTGCCAGCATCCTGACAGGTCGGGCCACCGGGGAGCTGTTTTTT. It is translated as CASILTGRATGELFF.